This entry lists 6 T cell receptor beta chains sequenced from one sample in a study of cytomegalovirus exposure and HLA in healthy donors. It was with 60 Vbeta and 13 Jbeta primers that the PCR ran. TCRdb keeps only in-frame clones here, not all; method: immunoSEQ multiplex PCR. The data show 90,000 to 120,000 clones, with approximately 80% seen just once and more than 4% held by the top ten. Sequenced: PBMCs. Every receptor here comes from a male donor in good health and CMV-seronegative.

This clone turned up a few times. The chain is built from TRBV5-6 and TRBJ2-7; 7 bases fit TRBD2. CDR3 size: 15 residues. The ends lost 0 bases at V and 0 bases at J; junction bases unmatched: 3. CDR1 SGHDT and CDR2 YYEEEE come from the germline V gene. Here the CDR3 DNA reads TGTGCCAGCAGCTTGGGGGGGGGAGGCTCCTACGAGCAGTACTTC. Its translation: CASSLGGGGSYEQYF.

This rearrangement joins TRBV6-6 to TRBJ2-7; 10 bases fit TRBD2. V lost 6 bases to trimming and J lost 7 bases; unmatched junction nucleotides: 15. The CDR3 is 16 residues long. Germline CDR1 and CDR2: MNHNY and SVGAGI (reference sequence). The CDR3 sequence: CASSDDRTSGDWEQYF. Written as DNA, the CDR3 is TGTGCCAGCAGCGACGACCGGACTAGCGGTGATTGGGAGCAGTACTTC.

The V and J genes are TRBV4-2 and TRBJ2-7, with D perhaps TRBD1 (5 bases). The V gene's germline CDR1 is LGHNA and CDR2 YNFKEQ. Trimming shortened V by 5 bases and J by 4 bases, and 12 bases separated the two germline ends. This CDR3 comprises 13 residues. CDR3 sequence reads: CASSAGKTYEQYF. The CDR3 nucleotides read TGTGCCAGCAGCGCAGGGAAGACTTACGAGCAGTACTTC.

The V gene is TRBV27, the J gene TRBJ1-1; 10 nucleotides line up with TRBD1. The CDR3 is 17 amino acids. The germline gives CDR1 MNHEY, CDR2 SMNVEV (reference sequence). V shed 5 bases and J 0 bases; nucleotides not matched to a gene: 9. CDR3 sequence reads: CASSRRQGAVVNTEAFF. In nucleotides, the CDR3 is TGTGCCAGCAGTCGTAGACAGGGGGCTGTCGTGAACACTGAAGCTTTCTTT.

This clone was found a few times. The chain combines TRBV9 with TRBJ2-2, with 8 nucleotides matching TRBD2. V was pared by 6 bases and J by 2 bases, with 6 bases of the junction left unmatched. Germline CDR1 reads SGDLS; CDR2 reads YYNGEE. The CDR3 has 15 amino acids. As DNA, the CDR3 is TGTGCCAGCACCTCCACTAGCGGTAACACCGGGGAGCTGTTTTTT. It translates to CASTSTSGNTGELFF. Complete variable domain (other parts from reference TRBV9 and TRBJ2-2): DSGVTQTPKHLITATGQRVTLRCSPRSGDLSVYWYQQSLDQGLQFLIQYYNGEERAKGNILERFSAQQFPDLHSELNLSSLELGDSALYFCASTSTSGNTGELFFGEGSRLTVL.

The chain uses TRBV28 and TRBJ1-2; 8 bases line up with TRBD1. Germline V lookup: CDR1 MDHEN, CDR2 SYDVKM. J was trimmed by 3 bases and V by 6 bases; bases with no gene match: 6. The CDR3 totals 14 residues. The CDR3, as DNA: TGTGCCAGCAGGAGTGGACAGGGTGACTATGGCTACACCTTC. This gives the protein CASRSGQGDYGYTF.